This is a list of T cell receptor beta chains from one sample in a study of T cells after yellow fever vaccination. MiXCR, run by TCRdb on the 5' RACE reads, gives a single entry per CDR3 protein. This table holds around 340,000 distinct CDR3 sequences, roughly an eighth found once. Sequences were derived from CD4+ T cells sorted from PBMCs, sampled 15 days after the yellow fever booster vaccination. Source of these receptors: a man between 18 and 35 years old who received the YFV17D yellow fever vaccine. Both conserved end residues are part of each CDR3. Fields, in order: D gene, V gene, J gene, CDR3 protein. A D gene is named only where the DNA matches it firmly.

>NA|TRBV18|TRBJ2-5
CASSPRRDNYQETQYF
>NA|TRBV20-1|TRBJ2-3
CSAPDASRGGNTQYF
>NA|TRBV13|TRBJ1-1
CASSFRRTNTEAFF
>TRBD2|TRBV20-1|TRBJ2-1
CSARDPGGLNEQFF
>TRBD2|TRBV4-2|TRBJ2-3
CASSQGVALAGGSGTDTQYF
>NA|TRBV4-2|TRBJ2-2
CASSSDLLNTGELFF
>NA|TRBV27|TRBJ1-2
CASSHSTVNYGYTF
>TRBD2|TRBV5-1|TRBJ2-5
CASSVGGAEETQYF
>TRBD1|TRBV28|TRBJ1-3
CASSLTGQGNTIYF
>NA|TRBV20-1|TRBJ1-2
CSARDVLGAVGGYTF
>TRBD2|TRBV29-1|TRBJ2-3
CSVLTSAAGTDTQYF
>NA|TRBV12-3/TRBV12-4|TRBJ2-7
CASSTRVEKQYF
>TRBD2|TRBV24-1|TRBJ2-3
CATSDPGRGDADTQYF
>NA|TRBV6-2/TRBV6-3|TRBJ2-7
CASGTEEESSYEQYF
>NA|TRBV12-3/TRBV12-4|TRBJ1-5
CASSFRSAGVQPQHF
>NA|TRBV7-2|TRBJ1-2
CASSRFPNSQGYGYTF
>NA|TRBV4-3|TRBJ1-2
CASSQLKAYDYGYTF
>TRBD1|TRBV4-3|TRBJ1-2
CASSNPTGGYGYTF
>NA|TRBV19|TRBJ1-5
CASSGRARDQPQHF
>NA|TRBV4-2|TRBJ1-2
CASSQDRTIGAQNGYTF
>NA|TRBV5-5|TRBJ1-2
CASSPASFRYGYTF
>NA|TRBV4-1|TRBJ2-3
CASSQDLSTDTQYF
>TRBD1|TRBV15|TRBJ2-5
CATSSYDRGRETQYF
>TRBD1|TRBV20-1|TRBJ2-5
CSSNAGTGEETQYF
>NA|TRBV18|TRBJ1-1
CASSPNSNVRGEAFF
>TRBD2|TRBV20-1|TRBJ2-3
CSAPLSGGATDTQYF
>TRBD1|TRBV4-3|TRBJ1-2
CASSLTFVPGQSFGGYTF
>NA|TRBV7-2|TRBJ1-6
CASSRRSSYNSPLHF
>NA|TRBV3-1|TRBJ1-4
CASSPTGQARANEKLFF
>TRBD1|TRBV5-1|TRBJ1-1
CASSRGTVKNTEAFF
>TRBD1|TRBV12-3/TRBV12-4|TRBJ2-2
CASSSQGASNTGELFF
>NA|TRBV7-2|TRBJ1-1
CASSLDDRMNTEAFF
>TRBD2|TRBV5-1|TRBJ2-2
CASSREGSRDRGELFF
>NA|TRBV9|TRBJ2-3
CASSVDSFTDTQYF
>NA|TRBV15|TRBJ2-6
CATSAQMGRSGANVLTF
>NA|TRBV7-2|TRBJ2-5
CASSLAGTQETQYF
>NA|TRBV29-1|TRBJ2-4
CSVEEQGGLNIQYF
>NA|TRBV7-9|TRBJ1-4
CASHVGGTANEKLFF
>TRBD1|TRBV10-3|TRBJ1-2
CAISEGAGGLYGYTF
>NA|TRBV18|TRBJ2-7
CASSPPGTYEQYF
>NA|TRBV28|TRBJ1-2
CASRVWHYGYTF
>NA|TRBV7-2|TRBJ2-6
CASSPQGGAGANVLTF
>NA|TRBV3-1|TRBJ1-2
CASSHSPAAGKDGYTF
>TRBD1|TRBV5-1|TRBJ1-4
CASSLVPDRAEKLFF
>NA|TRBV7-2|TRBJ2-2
CASHVNPNTGELFF
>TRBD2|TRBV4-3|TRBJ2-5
CASSQRAGVQETQYF